The sequence of this T cell receptor (beta chain) was determined in a study of graft-versus-host responses after intestinal transplantation. Study-wide background: Every recipient underwent anti-thymocyte globulin induction, then tacrolimus and steroids for 2 to 3 years. Study conclusions and caveats: High graft-versus-host to host-versus-graft clonal ratios were found in allografts of patients who had graft-donor T cell macrochimerism. Researchers found peak circulating GvH clone levels linked to early post-transplant HvG declines. There were GvH clones found in recipient marrow, and some of them appeared first in ileum or blood.

As for this clone: Its antigen is still unknown.

Assay: immunoSEQ multiplex PCR; the TCRdb copy retains only in-frame clones and omits some. The top ten clones hold about 0.4% of a sample with tens of thousands of clones, 90% to 95% of them seen once. CDR3 length: 15 residues. The germline gives CDR1 MGHRA, CDR2 YSYEKL. Trimming took 4 bases from V and 3 from J, leaving 16 bases between them. The clonotype comes from a human donor who was the organ donor for an intestinal transplant. The starting material was unstimulated CD4+ T cells sorted from spleen or lymph node cells, obtained before transplant. The rearrangement uses TRBV4-1 and TRBJ2-7; a possible D gene is TRBD1 (5 bases). The CDR3 DNA sequence: TGCGCCAGCAGCCTACCAGGGTCCCCCTACTACGAGCAGTACTTC. As protein: CASSLPGSPYYEQYF.